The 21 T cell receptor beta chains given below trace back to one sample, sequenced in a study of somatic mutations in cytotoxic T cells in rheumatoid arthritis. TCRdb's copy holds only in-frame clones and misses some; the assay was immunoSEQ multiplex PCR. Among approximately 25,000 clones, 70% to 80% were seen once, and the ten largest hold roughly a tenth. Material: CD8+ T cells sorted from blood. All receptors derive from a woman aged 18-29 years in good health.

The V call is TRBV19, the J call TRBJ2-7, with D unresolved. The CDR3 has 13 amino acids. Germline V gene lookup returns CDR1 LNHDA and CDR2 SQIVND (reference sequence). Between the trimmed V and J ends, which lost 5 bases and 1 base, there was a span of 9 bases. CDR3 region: CASSQALSYEQYF. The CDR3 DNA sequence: TGTGCCAGTAGTCAGGCCCTGTCCTACGAGCAGTACTTC.

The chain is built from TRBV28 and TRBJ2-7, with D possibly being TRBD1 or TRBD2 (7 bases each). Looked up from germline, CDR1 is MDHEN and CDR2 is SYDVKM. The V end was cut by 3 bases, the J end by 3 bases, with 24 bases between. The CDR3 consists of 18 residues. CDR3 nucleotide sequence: TGTGCCAGCAGTTTTTCCTCGAGCGGGACAGTAGGAAGCTACGAGCAGTACGTC. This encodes CASSFSSSGTVGSYEQYV.

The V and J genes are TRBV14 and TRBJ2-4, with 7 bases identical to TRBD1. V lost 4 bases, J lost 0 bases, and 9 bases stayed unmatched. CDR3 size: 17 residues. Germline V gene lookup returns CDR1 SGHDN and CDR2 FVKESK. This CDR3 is CASSLEWGQLAKNIQYF. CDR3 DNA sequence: TGTGCCAGCAGCCTTGAGTGGGGACAGCTAGCCAAAAACATTCAGTACTTC.

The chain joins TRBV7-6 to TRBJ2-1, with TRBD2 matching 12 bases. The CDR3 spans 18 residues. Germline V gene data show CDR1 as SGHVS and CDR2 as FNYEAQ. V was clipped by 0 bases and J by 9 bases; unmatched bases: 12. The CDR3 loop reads CASSLAHGLAGRGAEQFF. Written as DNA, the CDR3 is TGTGCCAGCAGCTTAGCGCACGGACTAGCGGGGAGGGGGGCTGAGCAGTTCTTC.

The CDR3 sequence is CASSLGVGAYEQYV. In DNA, the CDR3 is TGTGCCAGCAGCTTAGGGGTTGGGGCCTACGAGCAGTACGTC. The gene calls are TRBV11-2 and TRBJ2-7; D unresolved. This CDR3 is 14 amino acids long. Germline V lookup: CDR1 SGHAT, CDR2 FQNNGV. The ends were cut back, 1 base at V and 2 bases at J, with 9 bases in the middle.

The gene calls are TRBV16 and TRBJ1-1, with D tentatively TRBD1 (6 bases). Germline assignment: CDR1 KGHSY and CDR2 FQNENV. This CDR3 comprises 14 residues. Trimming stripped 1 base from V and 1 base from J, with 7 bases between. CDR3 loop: CASSQWTANTEAFF. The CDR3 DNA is TGTGCCAGCAGCCAATGGACAGCGAACACTGAAGCTTTCTTT.

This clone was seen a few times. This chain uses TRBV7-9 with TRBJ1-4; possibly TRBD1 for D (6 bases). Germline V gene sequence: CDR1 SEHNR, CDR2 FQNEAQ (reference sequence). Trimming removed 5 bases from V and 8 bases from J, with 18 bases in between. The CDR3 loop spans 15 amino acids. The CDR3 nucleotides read TGTGCCAGCAGCCGGGGGACCACAGGGACCGAAAAACTGTTTTTT. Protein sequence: CASSRGTTGTEKLFF.

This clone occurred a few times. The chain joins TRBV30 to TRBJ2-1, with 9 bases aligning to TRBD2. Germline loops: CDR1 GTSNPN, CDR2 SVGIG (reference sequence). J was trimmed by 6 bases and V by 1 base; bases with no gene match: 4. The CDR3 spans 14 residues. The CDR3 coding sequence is TGTGCCTGGAGTGAGGCTAGCGGGATCAATGAGCAGTTCTTC. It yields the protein CAWSEASGINEQFF.

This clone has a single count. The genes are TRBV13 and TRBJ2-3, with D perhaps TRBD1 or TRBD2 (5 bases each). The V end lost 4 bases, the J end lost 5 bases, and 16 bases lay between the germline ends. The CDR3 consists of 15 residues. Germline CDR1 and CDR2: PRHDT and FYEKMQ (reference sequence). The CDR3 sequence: CASSSGTFDVDTQYF. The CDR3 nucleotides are TGTGCCAGCAGCTCCGGGACCTTCGACGTAGATACGCAGTATTTT.

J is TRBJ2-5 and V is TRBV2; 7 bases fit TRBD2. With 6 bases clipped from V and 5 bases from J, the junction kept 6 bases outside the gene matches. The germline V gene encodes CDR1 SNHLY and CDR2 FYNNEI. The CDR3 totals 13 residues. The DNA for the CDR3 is TGTGCCAGCAGGGCGGGGGTCAAGGAGACCCAGTACTTC. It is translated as CASRAGVKETQYF.

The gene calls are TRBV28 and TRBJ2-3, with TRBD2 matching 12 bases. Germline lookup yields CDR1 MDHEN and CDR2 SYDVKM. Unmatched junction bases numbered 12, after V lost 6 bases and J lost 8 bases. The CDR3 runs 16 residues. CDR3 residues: CASRDGLAGTSATQYF. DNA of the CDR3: TGTGCCAGCAGAGATGGACTAGCGGGAACGTCAGCTACGCAGTATTTT.

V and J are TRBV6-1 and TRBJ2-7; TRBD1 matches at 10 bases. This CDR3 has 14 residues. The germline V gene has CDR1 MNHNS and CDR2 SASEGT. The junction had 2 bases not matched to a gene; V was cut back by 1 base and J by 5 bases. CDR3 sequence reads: CASSEGGTGDEQYV. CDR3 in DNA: TGTGCCAGCAGTGAAGGAGGGACAGGGGACGAGCAGTACGTC.

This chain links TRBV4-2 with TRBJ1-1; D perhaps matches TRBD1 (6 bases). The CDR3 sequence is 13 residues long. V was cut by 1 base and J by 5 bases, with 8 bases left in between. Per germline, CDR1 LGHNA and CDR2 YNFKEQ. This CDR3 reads CASSQGGRTEAFF. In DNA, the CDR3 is TGTGCCAGCAGCCAAGGGGGGCGGACTGAAGCTTTCTTT.

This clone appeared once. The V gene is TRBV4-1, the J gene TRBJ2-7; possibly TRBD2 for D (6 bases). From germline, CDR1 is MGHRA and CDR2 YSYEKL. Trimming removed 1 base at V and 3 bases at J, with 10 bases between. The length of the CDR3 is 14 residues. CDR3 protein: CASSQAWRGYEQYF. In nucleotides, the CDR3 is TGCGCCAGCAGCCAAGCGTGGCGGGGCTACGAGCAGTACTTC.

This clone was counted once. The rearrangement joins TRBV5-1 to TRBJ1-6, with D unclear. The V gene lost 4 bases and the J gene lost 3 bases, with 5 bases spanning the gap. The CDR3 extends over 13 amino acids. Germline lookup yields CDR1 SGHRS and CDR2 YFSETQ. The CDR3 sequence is CASSRDYNSPLHF. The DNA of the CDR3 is TGCGCCAGCAGCAGGGACTATAATTCACCCCTCCACTTT.

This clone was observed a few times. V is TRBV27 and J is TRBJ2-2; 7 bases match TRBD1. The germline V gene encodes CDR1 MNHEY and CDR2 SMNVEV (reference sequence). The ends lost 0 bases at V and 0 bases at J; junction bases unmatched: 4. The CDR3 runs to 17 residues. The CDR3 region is CASSLSTGAANTGELFF. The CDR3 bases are TGTGCCAGCAGTTTATCAACAGGGGCCGCGAACACCGGGGAGCTGTTTTTT.

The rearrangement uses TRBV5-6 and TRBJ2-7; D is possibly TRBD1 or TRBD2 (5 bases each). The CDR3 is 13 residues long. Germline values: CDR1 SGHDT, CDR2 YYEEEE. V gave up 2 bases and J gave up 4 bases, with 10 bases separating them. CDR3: CASSFGTQYEQYV. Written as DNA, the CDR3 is TGTGCCAGCAGCTTCGGGACCCAGTACGAGCAGTACGTC.

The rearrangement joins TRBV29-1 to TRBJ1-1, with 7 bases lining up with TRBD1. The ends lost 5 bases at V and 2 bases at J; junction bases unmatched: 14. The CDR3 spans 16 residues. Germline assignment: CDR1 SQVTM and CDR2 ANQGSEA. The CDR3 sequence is CSVIFAPGQKNTEAFF. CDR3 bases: TGCAGCGTTATTTTCGCCCCGGGACAGAAAAACACTGAAGCTTTCTTT.

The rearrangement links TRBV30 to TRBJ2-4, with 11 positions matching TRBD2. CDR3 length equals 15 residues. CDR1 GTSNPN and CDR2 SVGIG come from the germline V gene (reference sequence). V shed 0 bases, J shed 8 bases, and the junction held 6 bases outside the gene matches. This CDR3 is CAWSVSGGAGDIQYF. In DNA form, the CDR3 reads TGTGCCTGGAGTGTTAGCGGGGGGGCCGGGGACATTCAGTACTTC.

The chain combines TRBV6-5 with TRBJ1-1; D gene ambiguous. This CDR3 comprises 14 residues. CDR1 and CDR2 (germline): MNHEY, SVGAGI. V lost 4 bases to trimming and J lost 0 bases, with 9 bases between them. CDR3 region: CASSLVRLNTEAFF. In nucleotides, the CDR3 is TGTGCCAGCAGTTTAGTGCGTTTGAACACTGAAGCTTTCTTT.

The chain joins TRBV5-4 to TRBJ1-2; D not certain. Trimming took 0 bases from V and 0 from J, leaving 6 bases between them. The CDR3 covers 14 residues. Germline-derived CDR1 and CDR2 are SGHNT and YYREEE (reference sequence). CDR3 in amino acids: CASSLDSTNYGYTF. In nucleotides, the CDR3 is TGTGCCAGCAGCTTGGACAGTACTAACTATGGCTACACCTTC.